These 4 T cell receptor beta chains came from one sample sequenced in a study of shared clonotypes between healthy human individuals. Profiling relied on immunoSEQ multiplex PCR, and the TCRdb table lists in-frame clones only, not all of them. The repertoire holds about 820,000 clones, around 93% seen once, with under 30% in the top ten. CD45RO-negative, CCR7-selected cells formed the naive CD8 fraction, which excluded terminally differentiated effector memory CD45RA+ cells. Sequenced input: naive CD8+ T cells sorted from blood. These receptors all come from a man aged 25 to 40 in good health.

The chain recombines TRBV4-1 with TRBJ1-1, with TRBD1 identical over 7 bases. CDR1 is MGHRA and CDR2 is YSYEKL in the germline V gene. V was clipped by 4 bases and J by 5 bases; unmatched bases: 10. The CDR3 covers 15 residues. CDR3 protein: CASSPTAGGDTEAFF. DNA for the CDR3: TGCGCCAGCAGCCCCACTGCAGGGGGAGATACTGAAGCTTTCTTT.

The chain is built from TRBV7-9 and TRBJ2-5, with D tentatively TRBD2 (7 bases). The length of the CDR3 is 17 residues. Germline loops: CDR1 SEHNR, CDR2 FQNEAQ (reference sequence). The V and J ends lost 3 bases and 5 bases respectively, with 22 bases between them. The CDR3 region has the DNA TGTGCCAGCAGCTTGGCCCATGGGGGGGCCATGGGGGAGACCCAGTACTTC. Translation gives CASSLAHGGAMGETQYF.

The chain employs TRBV11-2 and TRBJ2-3; 8 bases match TRBD1. The J segment lost 4 bases and the V segment lost 4 bases, leaving 10 bases of the junction unmatched. CDR3 length: 16 amino acids. Germline CDR1 and CDR2: SGHAT and FQNNGV. DNA for the CDR3: TGTGCCAGCAGCTCCCCCGGCAGGGGGCGGGCAGATACGCAGTATTTT. Encoded protein: CASSSPGRGRADTQYF.

The chain has TRBV11-2 and TRBJ1-2, with no clear D. The V end lost 5 bases, the J end lost 4 bases, and 17 bases lay between the germline ends. The CDR3 is 15 residues long. CDR1 and CDR2 (germline): SGHAT, FQNNGV. The CDR3 coding sequence is TGTGCCAGCAGCCAGCAAAGTCACGACCCCTATGGCTACACCTTC. Its protein is CASSQQSHDPYGYTF.